This T cell receptor beta chain was identified in a study of T cell responses to AZD1222 COVID-19 vaccine. Repertoires were generated with immunoSEQ multiplex PCR, while TCRdb's copy carries only in-frame clones and drops some. The sample carries about 150,000 clones, under 95% recorded once. Study-wide points: Spike-spanning, vaccine-associated CD4 TCRs were dominant at 160-218 and 743-854.

With regard to this clone: Its antigen is unidentified.

CDR3 length: 15 amino acids. The ends lost 3 bases at V and 6 bases at J; junction bases unmatched: 5. CDR1 is KGHSH, CDR2 LQKENI, per germline. This material consisted of peripheral blood, taken 28 days after the second AZD1222 dose. This receptor was obtained from an adult who received the AZD1222 COVID-19 vaccine. The J gene is TRBJ2-1, the V gene TRBV18, with 10 bases that match TRBD1. CDR3 amino acids: CASSPPDRGLNEQFF. As DNA, the CDR3 is TGTGCCAGCTCACCTCCCGACAGGGGGCTCAATGAGCAGTTCTTC. The full variable domain, its missing parts supplied by reference TRBV18 and TRBJ2-1, is NAGVMQNPRHLVRRRGQEARLRCSPMKGHSHVYWYRQLPEEGLKFMVYLQKENIIDESGMPKERFSAEFPKEGPSILRIQQVVRGDSAAYFCASSPPDRGLNEQFFGPGTRLTVL.